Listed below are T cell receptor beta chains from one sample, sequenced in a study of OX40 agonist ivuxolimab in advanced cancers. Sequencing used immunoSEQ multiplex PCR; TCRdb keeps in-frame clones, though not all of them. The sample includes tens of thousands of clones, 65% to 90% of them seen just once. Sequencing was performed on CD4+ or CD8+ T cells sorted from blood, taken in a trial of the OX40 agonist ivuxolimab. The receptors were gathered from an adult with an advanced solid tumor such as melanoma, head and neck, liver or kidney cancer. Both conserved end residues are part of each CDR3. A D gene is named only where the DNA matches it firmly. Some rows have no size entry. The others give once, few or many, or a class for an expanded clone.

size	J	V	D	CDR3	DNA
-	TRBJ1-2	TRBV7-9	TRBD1	CASSHPQQGYYGYTF	TGTGCCAGCAGCCACCCCCAACAGGGGTACTATGGCTACACCTTC
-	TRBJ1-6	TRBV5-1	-	CASSSARRDSPLHF	TGCGCCAGCAGCTCGGCCCGACGGGATTCACCCCTCCACTTT
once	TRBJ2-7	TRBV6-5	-	CASRQTSSTSYEQYF	TGTGCCAGCAGACAAACTAGCTCTACTTCCTACGAGCAGTACTTC
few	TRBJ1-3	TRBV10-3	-	CAISDPEISGNTIYF	TGTGCCATCAGTGACCCGGAAATCTCTGGAAACACCATATATTTT
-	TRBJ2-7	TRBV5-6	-	CASSQEGRFLSKQYF	TGTGCCAGCAGCCAGGAGGGGCGGTTCCTTTCCAAGCAGTACTTC
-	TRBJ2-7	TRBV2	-	CASSGTGWVSYEQYF	TGTGCCAGCAGTGGAACAGGGTGGGTATCCTACGAGCAGTACTTC
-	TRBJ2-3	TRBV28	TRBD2	CASTREWGSGAPPTDTQYF	TGTGCCAGCACCCGGGAGTGGGGTAGCGGGGCGCCCCCGACAGATACGCAGTATTTT
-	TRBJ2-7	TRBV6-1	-	CASEGTMTYEQYF	TGTGCCAGCGAGGGGACAATGACCTACGAGCAGTACTTC
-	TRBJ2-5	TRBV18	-	CASSLHPPPQETQYF	TGTGCCAGCTCACTCCATCCGCCGCCCCAGGAGACCCAGTACTTC
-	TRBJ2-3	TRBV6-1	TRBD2	CASSDSGGTDTQYF	TGTGCCAGCAGTGATAGCGGGGGCACAGATACGCAGTATTTT
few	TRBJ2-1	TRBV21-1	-	CASSTPQGTEQFF	TGTGCCAGCAGCACCCCACAGGGGACCGAGCAGTTCTTC
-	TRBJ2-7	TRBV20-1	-	CSAGPLDEQYF	TGCAGTGCTGGACCTCTCGACGAGCAGTACTTC
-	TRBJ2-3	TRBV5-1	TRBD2	CASSLANMASGGTDTQYF	TGCGCCAGCAGCTTGGCCAACATGGCTAGCGGGGGTACAGATACGCAGTATTTT
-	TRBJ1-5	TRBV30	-	CAWSVGRSQPQHF	TGTGCCTGGAGTGTAGGGAGGAGTCAGCCCCAGCATTTT
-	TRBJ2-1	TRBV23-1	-	CASSQSGGPLDNEQFF	TGCGCCAGCAGTCAATCGGGGGGTCCCCTTGACAATGAGCAGTTCTTC
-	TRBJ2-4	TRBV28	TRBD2	CASSQGLAFIAKNIQYF	TGTGCCAGCAGTCAGGGACTAGCGTTTATAGCCAAAAACATTCAGTACTTC
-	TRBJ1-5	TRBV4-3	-	CASSQYVGRGLPQPQHF	TGCGCCAGCAGCCAATATGTTGGGAGGGGTCTCCCTCAGCCCCAGCATTTT
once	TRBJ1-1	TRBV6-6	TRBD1	CASIKTGGRDEAFF	TGTGCCAGCATTAAAACAGGGGGACGGGATGAAGCTTTCTTT
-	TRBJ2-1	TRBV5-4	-	CASSLEQGNIYNEQFF	TGTGCCAGCAGCTTGGAACAGGGAAACATCTACAATGAGCAGTTCTTC
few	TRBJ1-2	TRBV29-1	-	CSVERGRAFGYTF	TGCAGCGTTGAAAGGGGCAGGGCCTTTGGCTACACCTTC
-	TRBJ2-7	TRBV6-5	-	CASTRNSAYEQYF	TGTGCCAGCACTAGGAATTCTGCCTACGAGCAGTACTTC
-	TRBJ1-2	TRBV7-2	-	CASSPSIRDTAYGYTF	TGTGCCAGCAGCCCGAGTATAAGGGACACTGCCTATGGCTACACCTTC
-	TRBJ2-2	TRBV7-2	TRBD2	CASSLVGSGRATGELFF	TGTGCCAGCAGCTTAGTTGGTAGCGGGAGGGCGACCGGGGAGCTGTTTTTT
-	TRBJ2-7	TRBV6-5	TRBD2	CASSRGDEQYF	TGTGCCAGCAGTCGGGGGGACGAGCAGTACTTC
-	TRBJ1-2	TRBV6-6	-	CASTTYRVGNYGYTF	TGTGCCAGCACTACTTACAGGGTCGGGAACTATGGCTACACCTTC
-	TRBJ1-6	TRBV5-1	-	CASRLDVSSYNSPLHF	TGCGCCAGCAGGTTGGACGTTAGCTCCTATAATTCACCCCTCCACTTT
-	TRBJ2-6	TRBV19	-	CASSPTGSPHVLTF	TGTGCCAGTAGTCCCACAGGATCCCCCCACGTCCTGACTTTC
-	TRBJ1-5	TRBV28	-	CASISVGSQPQHF	TGTGCCAGCATCTCGGTGGGAAGTCAGCCCCAGCATTTT
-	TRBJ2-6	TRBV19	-	CASSDPGLGANVLTF	TGTGCCAGTAGTGACCCGGGGCTCGGGGCCAACGTCCTGACTTTC
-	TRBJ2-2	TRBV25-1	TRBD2	CASSPSPGLAGAGELFF	TGTGCCAGCAGCCCCAGCCCGGGACTAGCTGGCGCCGGGGAGCTGTTTTTT
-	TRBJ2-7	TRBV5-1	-	CASSFDTYEQYF	TGCGCCAGCAGCTTTGATACCTACGAGCAGTACTTC
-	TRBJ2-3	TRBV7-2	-	CASSTDFRTDTQYF	TGTGCCAGCAGCACGGACTTTCGCACAGATACGCAGTATTTT
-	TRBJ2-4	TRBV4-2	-	CASSQDWGSKNIQYF	TGTGCCAGCAGCCAAGATTGGGGGTCCAAAAACATTCAGTACTTC
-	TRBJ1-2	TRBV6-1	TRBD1	CASSEGAGGFYGYTF	TGTGCCAGCAGTGAAGGGGCAGGGGGATTCTATGGCTACACCTTC
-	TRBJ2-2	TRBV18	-	CATGQRRTGELFF	TGTGCCACGGGACAAAGGCGGACCGGGGAGCTGTTTTTT
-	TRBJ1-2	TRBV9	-	CASSVGDSLGTF	TGTGCCAGCAGCGTTGGAGACAGCCTGGGGACCTTC
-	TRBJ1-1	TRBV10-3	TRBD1	CAINGGTGGFGTEAFF	TGTGCCATCAACGGAGGGACAGGGGGGTTTGGCACTGAAGCTTTCTTT
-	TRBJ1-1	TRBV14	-	CASSQNRNTEAFF	TGTGCCAGCAGCCAAAACAGGAACACTGAAGCTTTCTTT
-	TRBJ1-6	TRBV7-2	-	CASSLVLGGYNSPLHF	TGTGCCAGCAGCTTAGTTCTTGGGGGTTATAATTCACCCCTCCACTTT
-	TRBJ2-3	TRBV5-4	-	CASSPTQISTQYF	TGTGCCAGCAGCCCGACCCAAATTTCTACGCAGTATTTT
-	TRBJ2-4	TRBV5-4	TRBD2	CASSRDYLAKNIQYF	TGTGCCAGCAGCAGGGACTACCTAGCCAAAAACATTCAGTACTTC
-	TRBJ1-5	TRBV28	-	CASSSPGPGSNQPQHF	TGTGCCAGCAGTTCCCCCGGGCCCGGATCCAATCAGCCCCAGCATTTT
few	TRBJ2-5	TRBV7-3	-	CASRREPGPQETQYF	TGTGCCAGCAGAAGAGAACCGGGACCTCAAGAGACCCAGTACTTC
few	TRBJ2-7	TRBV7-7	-	CASSVSQEYEQYF	TGTGCCAGCAGCGTATCACAGGAATACGAGCAGTACTTC
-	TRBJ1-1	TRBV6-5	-	CASSYMQGRGTEAFF	TGTGCCAGCAGTTACATGCAGGGTCGTGGAACTGAAGCTTTCTTT
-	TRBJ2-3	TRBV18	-	CASSPIVRRGADTQYF	TGTGCCAGCTCACCAATCGTCCGGAGGGGGGCAGATACGCAGTATTTT
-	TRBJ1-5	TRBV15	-	CATSRADKHSNQPQHF	TGTGCCACCAGCAGGGCTGACAAACATAGCAATCAGCCCCAGCATTTT
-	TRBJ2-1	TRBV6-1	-	CASSEAKASQYNEQFF	TGTGCCAGCAGTGAGGCGAAGGCCAGTCAATACAATGAGCAGTTCTTC
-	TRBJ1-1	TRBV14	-	CASSQHLSTEAFF	TGTGCCAGCAGCCAGCATCTTAGCACTGAAGCTTTCTTT
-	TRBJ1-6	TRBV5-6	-	CASSYRRDGGGSPLHF	TGTGCCAGCAGCTACCGGCGAGATGGCGGAGGATCACCCCTCCACTTT
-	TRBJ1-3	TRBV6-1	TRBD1	CASTDDRGPSGNTIYF	TGTGCCAGCACTGACGACAGGGGTCCCTCTGGAAACACCATATATTTT
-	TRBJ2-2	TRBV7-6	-	CASSLEGWVSGELFF	TGTGCCAGCAGCTTAGAGGGCTGGGTTTCCGGGGAGCTGTTTTTT
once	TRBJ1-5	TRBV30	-	CAWSSNYNQPQHF	TGTGCCTGGAGTTCGAACTACAATCAGCCCCAGCATTTT
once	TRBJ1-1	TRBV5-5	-	CASSSRWGTEAFF	TGTGCCAGCAGCTCACGGTGGGGCACTGAAGCTTTCTTT
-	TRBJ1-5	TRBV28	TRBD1	CASSLGGQGHQPQHF	TGTGCCAGCAGTTTAGGGGGACAGGGGCATCAGCCCCAGCATTTT